This T cell receptor beta chain was retrieved from a study of blood T cell repertoires in COVID-19. In the study overall: Some COVID-19 samples were acute and others convalescent; all came from the United States, Italy and Spain. From T cells, B-cell-depleted T cells, or PBMCs came the material, which was cDNA or gDNA.

Original processing methods: Reference gene primer amplification gave nucleated cell count estimates. TCRdb's table, derived via immunoSEQ multiplex PCR, lists solely in-frame clones and lacks some. The DNA gave D and trimming, while V, J and clone size come from that table. Altogether about 75,000 clones are present, about four fifths being singletons, with the ten largest covering approximately 5%. Trimming removed 0 bases from V and 0 bases from J, with 14 bases in between. There are 18 residues in the CDR3. The germline V gene has CDR1 KGHDR and CDR2 SFDVKD. The clonotype originates from an elderly woman with active or convalescent COVID-19. The sample taken for sequencing was peripheral blood. The chain carries TRBV24-1 and TRBJ2-1; maybe TRBD2 (6 bases). The CDR3 DNA follows: TGTGCCACCAGTGATTTGAGGCTAGCGAGTCCCTCCTACAATGAGCAGTTCTTC. Protein product: CATSDLRLASPSYNEQFF.